These T cell receptor beta chains were read from a single sample in a study of T-cell reconstitution after alpha-beta-depleted transplantation in children. One entry per CDR3 protein results from TCRdb running MiXCR on the PCR reads. Seen here are hundreds of thousands of distinct CDR3 sequences, roughly 9.1% observed once, and the top ten hold approximately 7.6%. The material sequenced was PBMCs, taken before TCRalphabeta/CD19-depleted stem cell transplant. The receptors here all came from a boy under two years old with acute myeloid leukemia, due to receive a stem cell transplant. The CDR3 runs from the conserved cysteine through the conserved F or W. D genes are given only for firm matches. The size entry is marked missing in some rows and otherwise reads once, few, many or a size class.

D gene	CDR3 length	J gene	V gene	clone size	CDR3 protein	CDR3 DNA
-	16	TRBJ2-3	TRBV9	-	CASSPRPAGSTDTQYF	TGTGCCAGCAGCCCCCGCCCCGCCGGCAGCACAGATACGCAGTATTTT
TRBD1	15	TRBJ1-1	TRBV29-1	-	CSARGSGQGYTEAFF	TGCAGCGCCAGAGGGTCGGGACAGGGGTACACTGAAGCTTTCTTT
TRBD2	18	TRBJ2-3	TRBV6-1	many	CASSEMSIGLAPGGTQYF	TGTGCCAGCAGTGAAATGTCAATTGGACTAGCTCCGGGGGGTACGCAGTATTTT
TRBD2	13	TRBJ2-7	TRBV27	many	CASSRREGKEQYF	TGTGCCAGCAGTCGCAGGGAGGGAAAAGAGCAGTACTTC
-	17	TRBJ1-5	TRBV12-3/TRBV12-4	few	CASSFWGGRGSNQPQHF	TGTGCCAGCAGTTTCTGGGGAGGCAGAGGAAGCAATCAGCCCCAGCATTTT
TRBD2	17	TRBJ2-5	TRBV3-1	few	CASSFRRLAGGQETQYF	TGTGCCAGCAGCTTTAGACGACTAGCGGGGGGGCAAGAGACCCAGTACTTC
-	18	TRBJ2-4	TRBV4-2	many	CASSQATGRVVAKNIQYF	TGTGCCAGCAGCCAAGCTACGGGACGGGTAGTAGCCAAAAACATTCAGTACTTC
-	14	TRBJ1-2	TRBV7-8	many	CASSVGQMRYGYTF	TGTGCCAGCAGCGTAGGACAGATGCGCTATGGCTACACCTTC
TRBD2	14	TRBJ2-1	TRBV6-5	many	CASSWTSAYNEQFF	TGTGCCAGCAGTTGGACTAGCGCCTACAATGAGCAGTTCTTC
TRBD2	15	TRBJ2-1	TRBV5-1	many	CASSSSLAGGHEQFF	TGCGCCAGCAGCTCGTCTCTAGCGGGGGGCCATGAGCAGTTCTTC
TRBD1	14	TRBJ2-7	TRBV7-9	-	CASSPPDRIFEQYF	TGTGCCAGCAGCCCCCCGGACAGGATCTTTGAGCAGTACTTC
-	14	TRBJ1-2	TRBV29-1	many	CSVEALPTNYGYTF	TGCAGCGTTGAAGCGCTACCGACTAACTATGGCTACACCTTC
TRBD2	16	TRBJ2-7	TRBV4-1	many	CASSHRTSGVTYEQYF	TGCGCCAGCAGCCACAGGACTAGCGGAGTTACCTACGAGCAGTACTTC
-	15	TRBJ2-2	TRBV5-1	many	CASSLEPSNTGELFF	TGCGCCAGCAGCTTGGAACCCAGCAACACCGGGGAGCTGTTTTTT
TRBD1	14	TRBJ2-6	TRBV12-3/TRBV12-4	many	CASSRGPGANVLTF	TGTGCCAGCAGTAGGGGGCCTGGGGCCAACGTCCTGACTTTC
-	15	TRBJ2-1	TRBV9	few	CASSVSVSSYNEQFF	TGTGCCAGCAGCGTGAGTGTGAGCTCCTACAATGAGCAGTTCTTC
-	13	TRBJ2-3	TRBV20-1	-	CSARDGNTDTQYF	TGCAGTGCTAGAGATGGGAACACAGATACGCAGTATTTT
-	15	TRBJ1-1	TRBV27	many	CASTNSDPGVTEAFF	TGTGCGAGCACCAACTCAGACCCCGGGGTCACTGAAGCTTTCTTT
-	14	TRBJ1-6	TRBV3-1	-	CASSPRQANSPLHF	TGTGCCAGCAGCCCACGACAGGCCAATTCACCCCTCCACTTT
TRBD1	15	TRBJ2-3	TRBV28	many	CASSHGQASTDTQYF	TGTGCCAGCAGCCATGGACAGGCAAGCACAGATACGCAGTATTTT
TRBD2	16	TRBJ2-1	TRBV7-8	few	CASSLAKTSGNNEQFF	TGTGCCAGCAGCTTAGCGAAGACTAGCGGTAACAATGAGCAGTTCTTC
TRBD1	16	TRBJ1-5	TRBV4-1	few	CASSPKGQRVHQPQHF	TGCGCCAGCAGCCCTAAGGGACAGAGGGTCCATCAGCCCCAGCATTTT
-	15	TRBJ1-1	TRBV18	few	CASSPPGWGEAEAFF	TGTGCCAGCTCACCACCAGGATGGGGGGAAGCTGAAGCTTTCTTT
-	14	TRBJ2-6	TRBV27	few	CASCQFSGANVLTF	TGTGCCAGCTGTCAGTTCTCTGGGGCCAACGTCCTGACTTTC
TRBD2	16	TRBJ2-1	TRBV10-2	many	CASRGLAGGAYNEQFF	TGCGCCAGTAGAGGACTAGCAGGCGGGGCCTACAATGAGCAGTTCTTC
TRBD2	16	TRBJ2-2	TRBV7-6	many	CASSSPIAGATGELFF	TGTGCCAGCAGCTCCCCTATAGCGGGAGCCACCGGGGAGCTGTTTTTT
TRBD2	17	TRBJ2-2	TRBV10-3	many	CAIGTLAGGSNTGELFF	TGTGCCATCGGGACCTTAGCGGGGGGCTCGAACACCGGGGAGCTGTTTTTT
-	15	TRBJ1-5	TRBV10-3	many	CAISEHSKGNQPQHF	TGTGCCATCAGTGAGCATAGCAAAGGCAATCAGCCCCAGCATTTT
-	12	TRBJ2-7	TRBV7-2	many	CASSLGNVEQYF	TGTGCCAGCAGCTTAGGCAACGTCGAGCAGTACTTC
TRBD2	18	TRBJ2-7	TRBV11-2	many	CASSLWTSGRTLSYEQYF	TGTGCCAGCAGCTTGTGGACTAGCGGGCGCACGCTCTCCTACGAGCAGTACTTC
-	12	TRBJ2-7	TRBV3-1	many	CASSQGTDAQYF	TGTGCCAGCAGCCAAGGGACAGACGCGCAGTACTTC
-	14	TRBJ2-7	TRBV11-2	many	CASSFWTQAYEQYF	TGTGCCAGCAGCTTTTGGACCCAGGCCTACGAGCAGTACTTC
-	15	TRBJ2-3	TRBV5-6	many	CASSLGGGYTDTQYF	TGTGCCAGCAGCTTAGGGGGAGGGTACACAGATACGCAGTATTTT
-	14	TRBJ2-3	TRBV19	few	CASSIGVSTDTQYF	TGTGCCAGTAGTATAGGGGTTAGCACAGATACGCAGTATTTT
TRBD1	15	TRBJ2-7	TRBV5-1	many	CASSSWTGSSYEQYF	TGCGCCAGCAGCTCCTGGACAGGGAGCTCCTACGAGCAGTACTTC
-	15	TRBJ1-3	TRBV7-3	many	CASSLAQGPGNTIYF	TGTGCCAGCAGCTTGGCGCAGGGTCCTGGAAACACCATATATTTT
-	18	TRBJ2-4	TRBV2	-	CAICFLGAGALAKNIQYF	TGTGCCATCTGTTTTCTGGGTGCGGGGGCGCTAGCCAAAAACATTCAGTACTTC
TRBD1	13	TRBJ1-2	TRBV20-1	many	CSATGAINYGYTF	TGCAGTGCCACAGGGGCGATTAACTATGGCTACACCTTC
-	14	TRBJ2-7	TRBV30	few	CAWSGFEVTYEQYF	TGTGCCTGGAGTGGCTTTGAAGTCACCTACGAGCAGTACTTC
-	13	TRBJ1-2	TRBV7-2	-	CASSATGVYGYTF	TGTGCCAGCAGCGCGACAGGAGTCTATGGCTACACCTTC
-	14	TRBJ1-6	TRBV28	many	CATQGRKGNSPLHF	TGTGCCACTCAAGGCAGGAAGGGAAATTCACCCCTCCACTTT
-	14	TRBJ1-4	TRBV5-1	-	CTRSLSGANEKLFF	TGCACCAGGAGCTTGTCCGGGGCTAATGAAAAACTGTTTTTT
TRBD2	21	TRBJ2-1	TRBV20-1	-	CSARDYLEAGGRKWTYNEQFF	TGCAGTGCTAGGGACTACCTAGAGGCGGGAGGGCGGAAGTGGACCTACAATGAGCAGTTCTTC
TRBD1	17	TRBJ1-1	TRBV5-5	many	CASGRVWTGGRNTEAFF	TGTGCCAGCGGGAGGGTATGGACAGGGGGCCGGAACACTGAAGCTTTCTTT
-	11	TRBJ1-4	TRBV29-1	many	CSVERQAKLFF	TGCAGCGTTGAACGGCAGGCCAAACTGTTTTTT
-	17	TRBJ1-6	TRBV7-8	many	CASSPRPWDTHNSPLHF	TGTGCCAGCAGCCCGAGGCCTTGGGATACTCATAATTCACCCCTCCACTTT
TRBD1	16	TRBJ1-1	TRBV6-2/TRBV6-3	many	CASRPNNGQGATEAFF	TGTGCCAGCAGGCCGAACAATGGACAGGGGGCTACTGAAGCTTTCTTT
-	14	TRBJ2-3	TRBV29-1	few	CSAQKQAGTDTQYF	TGCAGCGCCCAAAAACAGGCCGGCACAGATACGCAGTATTTT
-	16	TRBJ2-1	TRBV14	many	CASSQASFSSYNEQFF	TGTGCCAGCAGCCAAGCCAGTTTTAGCTCCTACAATGAGCAGTTCTTC
TRBD1	16	TRBJ2-7	TRBV5-1	few	CASSLDPRTGTYEQYF	TGCGCCAGCAGCTTGGATCCTAGGACAGGTACCTACGAGCAGTACTTC
-	14	TRBJ1-1	TRBV5-1	many	CASSPSVRNTEAFF	TGCGCCAGCAGCCCCTCAGTAAGGAACACTGAAGCTTTCTTT
TRBD1	16	TRBJ2-5	TRBV6-2/TRBV6-3	many	CASSYSGQGGGQTQYF	TGTGCCAGCAGTTACAGCGGACAGGGAGGAGGGCAGACCCAGTACTTC
-	11	TRBJ2-3	TRBV28	few	CASSLVSAQYF	TGTGCCAGCAGTTTAGTTAGTGCGCAGTATTTT